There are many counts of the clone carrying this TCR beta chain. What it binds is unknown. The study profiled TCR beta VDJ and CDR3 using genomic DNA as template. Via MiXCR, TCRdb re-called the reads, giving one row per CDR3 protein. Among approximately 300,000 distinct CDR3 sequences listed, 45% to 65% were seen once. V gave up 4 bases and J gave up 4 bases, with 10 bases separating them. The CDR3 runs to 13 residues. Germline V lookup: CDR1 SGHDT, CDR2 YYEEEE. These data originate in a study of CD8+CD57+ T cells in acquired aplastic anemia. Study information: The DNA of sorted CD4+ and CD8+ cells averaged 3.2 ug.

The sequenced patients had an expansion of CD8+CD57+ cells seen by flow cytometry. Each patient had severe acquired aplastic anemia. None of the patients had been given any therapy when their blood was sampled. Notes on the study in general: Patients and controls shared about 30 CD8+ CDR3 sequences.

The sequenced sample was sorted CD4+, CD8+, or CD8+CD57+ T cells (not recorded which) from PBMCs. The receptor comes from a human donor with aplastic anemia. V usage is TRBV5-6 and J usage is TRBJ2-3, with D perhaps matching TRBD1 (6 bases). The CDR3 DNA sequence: TGTGCCAGCAGCCCCAGGGGAGCAGATACGCAGTATTTT. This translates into CASSPRGADTQYF.